This passage covers 13 T cell receptor beta chains from one sample sequenced in a study of cytomegalovirus exposure and HLA in healthy donors. With 60 Vbeta and 13 Jbeta primers, the PCR was carried out. Assay used: immunoSEQ multiplex PCR; TCRdb lists only in-frame clones, some missing. The table includes roughly 180,000 clones, approximately 78% detected once. Sequencing was done on a sample of PBMCs. Receptor source: a woman in her 50s in good health and CMV-seropositive.

To note about this clone: The sample has other DNA sequences that encode this CDR3 too. The chain uses TRBV13 and TRBJ2-3; 7 positions agree with TRBD2. The CDR3 loop spans 14 amino acids. Unmatched junction bases numbered 1, after V lost 1 base and J lost 3 bases. CDR1 is PRHDT and CDR2 is FYEKMQ in the germline V gene (reference sequence). CDR3 nucleotide sequence: TGTGCCAGCAGCTTAGCCGGGGGGACAGATACGCAGTATTTT. Protein product: CASSLAGGTDTQYF.

The CDR3 bases are TGTGCCAGCAGCTCAAGACGTAGCGGGGGCGATACGCAGTATTTT. Protein product: CASSSRRSGGDTQYF. The chain is built from TRBV7-9 and TRBJ2-3, with 9 bases that match TRBD2. CDR3 length equals 15 residues. Trimming removed 4 bases from V and 6 bases from J; junction bases left unmatched: 8. Germline CDR1 and CDR2: SEHNR and FQNEAQ (reference sequence).

The chain links TRBV5-4 to TRBJ1-2; the D is unclear. The CDR3 sequence is 13 residues long. The V gene's germline CDR1 is SGHNT and CDR2 YYREEE (reference sequence). The V end was cut by 7 bases, the J end by 2 bases, with 12 bases between. CDR3 DNA sequence: TGTGCCAGCGCGAACAGTAACAACTATGGCTACACCTTC. This encodes CASANSNNYGYTF.

This clone was recorded a few times. The chain recombines TRBV5-6 with TRBJ1-1, with 7 bases lining up with TRBD1. The V segment lost 4 bases and the J segment 2 bases; nucleotides outside the gene matches: 11. The CDR3 is 16 amino acids. The germline gives CDR1 SGHDT, CDR2 YYEEEE. The DNA for the CDR3 is TGTGCCAGCAGCCCCATCCCCGGGACAGCTAACACTGAAGCTTTCTTT. Translated: CASSPIPGTANTEAFF.

V is TRBV11-1 and J is TRBJ1-1; D might be TRBD1 (5 bases). V was clipped by 4 bases and J by 5 bases, with 14 bases between them. Looked up from germline, CDR1 is SGHAT and CDR2 is FQDESV (reference sequence). The CDR3 has 14 amino acids. The CDR3 sequence is CASSWGVASTEAFF. The CDR3 coding sequence is TGTGCCAGCAGCTGGGGGGTTGCGAGTACTGAAGCTTTCTTT.

This clone was counted a few times. This chain connects TRBV7-3 to TRBJ2-2; TRBD1 matches 7 bases. V gave up 5 bases and J gave up 7 bases; unmatched junction bases: 1. Looked up from germline, CDR1 is SGHTA and CDR2 is FQGTGA. This CDR3 is 12 amino acids long. Here the CDR3 DNA reads TGTGCCAGCAGCCCAGGGGGCGGGGAGCTGTTTTTT. This gives the protein CASSPGGGELFF.

This chain connects TRBV9 to TRBJ2-2; 14 bases match TRBD2. Germline values: CDR1 SGDLS, CDR2 YYNGEE. The length of the CDR3 is 18 residues. Trimming cost V 0 bases and J 5 bases; bases outside gene matches: 6. CDR3 loop: CASSVAGLAGGPTGELFF. The CDR3 DNA reads as TGTGCCAGCAGCGTAGCTGGACTAGCGGGGGGTCCGACCGGGGAGCTGTTTTTT. Variable domain in full (rest from reference TRBV9 and TRBJ2-2): DSGVTQTPKHLITATGQRVTLRCSPRSGDLSVYWYQQSLDQGLQFLIQYYNGEERAKGNILERFSAQQFPDLHSELNLSSLELGDSALYFCASSVAGLAGGPTGELFFGEGSRLTVL.

The gene calls are TRBV5-1 and TRBJ2-2; 7 bases align to TRBD2. V lost 5 bases, J lost 5 bases, and 3 bases stayed unmatched. Germline CDR1 SGHRS, CDR2 YFSETQ. This CDR3 has 13 residues. This CDR3 is CASSSGPTGELFF. The CDR3 DNA reads as TGCGCCAGCAGTAGCGGGCCAACCGGGGAGCTGTTTTTT.

The chain has TRBV5-6 and TRBJ2-7, with D tentatively TRBD1 (6 bases). V was clipped by 6 bases and J by 2 bases, with 15 bases between them. Germline V gives CDR1 SGHDT, CDR2 YYEEEE. There are 14 residues in the CDR3. The CDR3, as DNA: TGTGCCAGCACCACCACAGGGCCTACCTACGAGCAGTACTTC. Translating gives CASTTTGPTYEQYF.

V and J are TRBV14 and TRBJ2-5, with 9 positions matching TRBD1. V dropped 4 bases and J dropped 5; count of bases not matched to a gene: 11. The V gene's germline CDR1 is SGHDN and CDR2 FVKESK. CDR3 size: 16 residues. In nucleotides, the CDR3 is TGTGCCAGCAGCCGAACGACAGGGGGACTTCGGGAGACCCAGTACTTC. Translation gives CASSRTTGGLRETQYF.

The chain recombines TRBV29-1 with TRBJ2-5; TRBD2 matches at 8 bases. CDR1 and CDR2 (germline): SQVTM, ANQGSEA. The CDR3 has 13 amino acids. Losses at the gene ends were 7 bases for V and 4 bases for J; bases not matched to a gene: 8. CDR3 protein: CSASQRGTETQYF. In DNA, the CDR3 is TGCAGCGCTAGCCAGCGGGGGACAGAGACCCAGTACTTC.

The J gene is TRBJ1-6, the V gene TRBV30; no clear D. Between the trimmed V and J ends, which lost 3 bases and 7 bases, there was a span of 7 bases. Germline loops: CDR1 GTSNPN, CDR2 SVGIG (reference sequence). This CDR3 contains 12 residues. CDR3 sequence (DNA): TGTGCCTGGAGGCGGGAAAATTCACCCCTCCACTTT. Protein: CAWRRENSPLHF.

The rearrangement joins TRBV18 to TRBJ1-1; D gene uncertain. Germline CDR1 is KGHSH and CDR2 is LQKENI. CDR3 length: 11 amino acids. V was trimmed by 6 bases and J by 5 bases, leaving 7 bases between them. The CDR3 bases are TGTGCCAGCTCCCAAGAGACTGAAGCTTTCTTT. Amino acids: CASSQETEAFF.